This TCR beta chain appears in the sequencing data of a study of T cells in Graves' hyperthyroidism and ophthalmopathy. General observations from the study: A 13 V-J model separated ophthalmopathy from stable hyperthyroidism.

Over 18 months, lack of ophthalmopathy progression marked Graves' hyperthyroidism as stable. Exclusion followed for patients with uncontrolled infection, other autoimmune disease, pregnancy or lactation. Diagnostic decisions used clinical symptoms, serum thyroxine and TRAb, thyroid ultrasound and orbital computed tomography. Trimming left V 6 bases short and J 14 bases short, with 14 bases between. Germline loops: CDR1 DFQATT, CDR2 SNEGSKA (reference sequence). The CDR3 length is 11 residues. The TCR beta CDR3 regions underwent amplification using RNA transcripts as the source. Carried out on the TCR CDR3, a first-round RT-PCR used the HTBI primer set. TCRdb ran MiXCR on the multiplex PCR reads and lists one entry per CDR3 protein. The table has about 560,000 distinct CDR3 sequences, 13% to 15% seen once; the top ten hold about 15%. This clonotype was seen a few times. Its specificity is unknown.

The sequence came from a middle-aged woman with Graves' hyperthyroidism. The sequencing sample was made of blood. The V and J genes are TRBV20-1 and TRBJ1-6, with D unresolved. DNA of the CDR3: TGCAGTGCCACCCAACAAGTCACCCTCCACTTT. Translating it yields CSATQQVTLHF.